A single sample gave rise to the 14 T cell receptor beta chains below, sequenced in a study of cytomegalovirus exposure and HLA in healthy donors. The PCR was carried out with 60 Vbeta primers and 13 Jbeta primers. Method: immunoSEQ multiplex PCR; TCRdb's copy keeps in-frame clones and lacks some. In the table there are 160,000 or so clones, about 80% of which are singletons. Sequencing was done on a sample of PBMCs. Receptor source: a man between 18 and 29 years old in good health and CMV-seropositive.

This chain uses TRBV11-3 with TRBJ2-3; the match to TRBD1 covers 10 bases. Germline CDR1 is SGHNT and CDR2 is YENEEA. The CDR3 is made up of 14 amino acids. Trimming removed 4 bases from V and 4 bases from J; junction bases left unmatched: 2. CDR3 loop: CASSSGTGADTQYF. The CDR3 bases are TGTGCCAGCAGCTCCGGGACAGGGGCAGATACGCAGTATTTT. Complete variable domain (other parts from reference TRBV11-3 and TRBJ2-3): EAGVVQSPRYKIIEKKQPVAFWCNPISGHNTLYWYLQNLGQGPELLIRYENEEAVDDSQLPKDRFSAERLKGVDSTLKIQPAELGDSAVYLCASSSGTGADTQYFGPGTRLTVL.

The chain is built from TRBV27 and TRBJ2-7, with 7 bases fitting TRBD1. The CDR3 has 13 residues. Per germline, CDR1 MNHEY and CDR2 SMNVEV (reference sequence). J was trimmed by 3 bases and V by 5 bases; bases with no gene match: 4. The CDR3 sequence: CASSQTGSYEQYF. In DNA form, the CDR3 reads TGTGCCAGCAGTCAGACAGGGAGCTACGAGCAGTACTTC.

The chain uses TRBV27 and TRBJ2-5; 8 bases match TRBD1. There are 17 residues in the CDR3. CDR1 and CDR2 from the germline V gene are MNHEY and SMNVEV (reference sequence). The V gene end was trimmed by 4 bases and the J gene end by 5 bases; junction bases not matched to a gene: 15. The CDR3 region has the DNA TGTGCCAGCAGTTCCGGGACAGGTCTCAAAAAAGTGGAGACCCAGTACTTC. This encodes CASSSGTGLKKVETQYF.

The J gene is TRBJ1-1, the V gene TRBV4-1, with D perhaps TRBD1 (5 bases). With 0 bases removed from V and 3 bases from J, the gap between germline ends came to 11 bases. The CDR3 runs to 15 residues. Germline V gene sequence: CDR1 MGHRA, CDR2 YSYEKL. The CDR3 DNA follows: TGCGCCAGCAGCCAAGACGAAGGGGCGTACACTGAAGCTTTCTTT. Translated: CASSQDEGAYTEAFF.

The DNA of the CDR3 is TGCGCCAGCAGTGACCGGGGGGTCCAATCCTACAATGAGCAGTTCTTC. It translates to CASSDRGVQSYNEQFF. The chain recombines TRBV10-2 with TRBJ2-1, with TRBD2 matching 7 bases. Germline CDR1 and CDR2: WSHSY and SAAADI. Trimming at V came to 3 bases and at J to 1 base, leaving 6 bases not matched to a gene. This CDR3 comprises 16 residues.

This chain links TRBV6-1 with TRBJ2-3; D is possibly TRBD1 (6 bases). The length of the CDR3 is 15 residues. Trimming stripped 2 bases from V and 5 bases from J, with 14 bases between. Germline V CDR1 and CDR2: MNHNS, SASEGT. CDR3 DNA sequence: TGTGCCAGCAGTGAAACAATGGTAGGGGGAGATACGCAGTATTTT. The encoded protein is CASSETMVGGDTQYF.

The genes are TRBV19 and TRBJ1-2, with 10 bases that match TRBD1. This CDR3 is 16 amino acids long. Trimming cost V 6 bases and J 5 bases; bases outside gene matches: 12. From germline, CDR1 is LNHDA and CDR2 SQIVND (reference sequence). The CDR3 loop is CASRNTQGTGEYGYTF. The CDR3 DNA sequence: TGTGCCAGTAGGAACACTCAAGGGACAGGGGAATATGGCTACACCTTC.

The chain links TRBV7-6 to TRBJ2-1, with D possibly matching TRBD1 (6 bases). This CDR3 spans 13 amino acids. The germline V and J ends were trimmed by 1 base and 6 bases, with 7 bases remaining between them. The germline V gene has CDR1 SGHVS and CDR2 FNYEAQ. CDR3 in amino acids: CASSLVRGNEQFF. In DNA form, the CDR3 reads TGTGCCAGCAGCTTAGTCAGGGGCAATGAGCAGTTCTTC.

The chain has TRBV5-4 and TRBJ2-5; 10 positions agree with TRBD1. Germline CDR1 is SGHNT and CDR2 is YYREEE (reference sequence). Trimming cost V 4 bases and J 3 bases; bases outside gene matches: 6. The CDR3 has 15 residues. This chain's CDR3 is CASSRGTGVEETQYF. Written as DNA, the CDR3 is TGTGCCAGCAGCCGGGGGACAGGGGTTGAAGAGACCCAGTACTTC.

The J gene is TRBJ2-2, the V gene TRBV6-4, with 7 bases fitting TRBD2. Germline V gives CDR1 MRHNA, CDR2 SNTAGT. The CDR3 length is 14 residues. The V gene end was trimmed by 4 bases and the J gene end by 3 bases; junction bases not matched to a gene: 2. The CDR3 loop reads CASSAGLDTGELFF. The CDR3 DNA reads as TGTGCCAGCAGTGCCGGACTAGACACCGGGGAGCTGTTTTTT.

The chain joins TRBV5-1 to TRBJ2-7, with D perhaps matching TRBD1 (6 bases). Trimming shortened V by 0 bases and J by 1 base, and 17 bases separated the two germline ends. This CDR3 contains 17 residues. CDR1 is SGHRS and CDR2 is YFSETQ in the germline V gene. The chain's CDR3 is CASSLDLTGRASYEQYF. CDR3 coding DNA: TGCGCCAGCAGCTTGGATTTGACAGGAAGGGCTTCCTACGAGCAGTACTTC.

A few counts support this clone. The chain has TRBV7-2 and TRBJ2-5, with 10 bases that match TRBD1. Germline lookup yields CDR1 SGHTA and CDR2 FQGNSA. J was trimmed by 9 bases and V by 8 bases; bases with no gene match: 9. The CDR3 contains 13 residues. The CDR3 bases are TGTGCCAGCCGGGACAGGGGAGAGGGGGCCCAGTACTTC. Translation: CASRDRGEGAQYF.

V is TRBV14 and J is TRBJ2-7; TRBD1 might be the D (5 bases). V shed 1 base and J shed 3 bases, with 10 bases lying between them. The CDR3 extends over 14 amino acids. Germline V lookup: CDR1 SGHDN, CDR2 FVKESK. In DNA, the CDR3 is TGTGCCAGCAGCCAAGGCAACAGGTTCTACGAGCAGTACTTC. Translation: CASSQGNRFYEQYF.

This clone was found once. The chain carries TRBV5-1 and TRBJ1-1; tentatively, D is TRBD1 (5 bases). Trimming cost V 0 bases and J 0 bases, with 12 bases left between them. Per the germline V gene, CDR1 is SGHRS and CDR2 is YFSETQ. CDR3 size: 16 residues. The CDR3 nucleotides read TGCGCCAGCAGCTTGGCCATGGGGCAGATGAACACTGAAGCTTTCTTT. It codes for CASSLAMGQMNTEAFF.